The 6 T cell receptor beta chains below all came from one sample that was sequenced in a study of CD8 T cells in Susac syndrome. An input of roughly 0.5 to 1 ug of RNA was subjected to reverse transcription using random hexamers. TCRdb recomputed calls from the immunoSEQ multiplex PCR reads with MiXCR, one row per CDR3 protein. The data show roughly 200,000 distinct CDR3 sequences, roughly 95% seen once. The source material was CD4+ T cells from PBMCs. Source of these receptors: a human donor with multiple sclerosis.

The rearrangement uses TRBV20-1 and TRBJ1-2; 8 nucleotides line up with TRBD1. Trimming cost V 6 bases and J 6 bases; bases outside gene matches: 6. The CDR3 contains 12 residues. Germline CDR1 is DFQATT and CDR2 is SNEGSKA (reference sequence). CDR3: CSAAQGVDGYTF. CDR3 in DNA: TGCAGTGCCGCACAGGGGGTCGATGGCTACACCTTC.

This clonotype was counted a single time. The CDR3 nucleotides are TGTGCCAGCAGTTCCTGGGACCGAGTAAACTATGGCTACACCTTC. Translation gives CASSSWDRVNYGYTF. The chain couples TRBV12-3 or TRBV12-4 to TRBJ1-2, with D tentatively TRBD1 (5 bases). The CDR3 is made up of 15 amino acids. V dropped 4 bases and J dropped 2 bases, with 14 bases sitting between them.

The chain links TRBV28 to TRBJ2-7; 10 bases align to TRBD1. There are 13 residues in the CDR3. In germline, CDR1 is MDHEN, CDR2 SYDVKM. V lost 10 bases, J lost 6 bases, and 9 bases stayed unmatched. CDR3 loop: CAIQTGGGLEQYF. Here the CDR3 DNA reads TGTGCCATCCAGACAGGGGGCGGCCTCGAGCAGTACTTC.

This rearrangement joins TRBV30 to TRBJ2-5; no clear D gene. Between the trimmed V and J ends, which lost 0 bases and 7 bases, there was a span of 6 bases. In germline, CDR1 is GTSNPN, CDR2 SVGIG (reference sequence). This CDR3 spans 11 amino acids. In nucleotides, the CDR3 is TGTGCCTGGAGTGTACTTAGGACCCAGTACTTC. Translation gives CAWSVLRTQYF.

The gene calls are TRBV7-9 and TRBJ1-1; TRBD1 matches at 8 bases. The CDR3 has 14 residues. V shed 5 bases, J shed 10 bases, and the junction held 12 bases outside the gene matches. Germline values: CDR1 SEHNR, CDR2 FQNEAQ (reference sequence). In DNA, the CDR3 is TGTGCCAGCAGCCCTCGGGACAGGCGCCACTTAGCTTTCTTT. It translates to CASSPRDRRHLAFF.

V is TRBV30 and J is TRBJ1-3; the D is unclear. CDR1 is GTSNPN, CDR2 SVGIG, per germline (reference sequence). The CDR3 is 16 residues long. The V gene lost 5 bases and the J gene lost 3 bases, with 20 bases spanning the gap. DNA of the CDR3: TGTGCCTGGGGAACCCAAGGGTCTGGCCTTGGAAACACCATATATTTT. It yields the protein CAWGTQGSGLGNTIYF.